This T cell receptor (beta chain) was observed in a study of blood T cell repertoires in COVID-19. Sequencing used immunoSEQ multiplex PCR; TCRdb keeps in-frame clones, though not all of them. Seen here are under 300,000 clones, around four fifths observed once, and the top ten hold approximately 6%. Trimming took 3 bases from V and 0 from J, leaving 16 bases between them. The CDR3 spans 18 residues. Per the germline V gene, CDR1 is SGHNT and CDR2 is YYREEE (reference sequence). V and J are TRBV5-4 and TRBJ2-6; D call uncertain. The receptor comes from a man aged 80 or over with acute or convalescent COVID-19. The source material was peripheral blood. As DNA, the CDR3 is TGTGCCAGCAGCTCCCCATATTCCGGTTCCTCTGGGGCCAACGTCCTGACTTTC. Its translation is CASSSPYSGSSGANVLTF. Full variable domain (outside the CDR3, taken from reference TRBV5-4 and TRBJ2-6): ETGVTQSPTHLIKTRGQQVTLRCSSQSGHNTVSWYQQALGQGPQFIFQYYREEENGRGNFPPRFSGLQFPNYSSELNVNALELDDSALYLCASSSPYSGSSGANVLTFGAGSRLTVL.